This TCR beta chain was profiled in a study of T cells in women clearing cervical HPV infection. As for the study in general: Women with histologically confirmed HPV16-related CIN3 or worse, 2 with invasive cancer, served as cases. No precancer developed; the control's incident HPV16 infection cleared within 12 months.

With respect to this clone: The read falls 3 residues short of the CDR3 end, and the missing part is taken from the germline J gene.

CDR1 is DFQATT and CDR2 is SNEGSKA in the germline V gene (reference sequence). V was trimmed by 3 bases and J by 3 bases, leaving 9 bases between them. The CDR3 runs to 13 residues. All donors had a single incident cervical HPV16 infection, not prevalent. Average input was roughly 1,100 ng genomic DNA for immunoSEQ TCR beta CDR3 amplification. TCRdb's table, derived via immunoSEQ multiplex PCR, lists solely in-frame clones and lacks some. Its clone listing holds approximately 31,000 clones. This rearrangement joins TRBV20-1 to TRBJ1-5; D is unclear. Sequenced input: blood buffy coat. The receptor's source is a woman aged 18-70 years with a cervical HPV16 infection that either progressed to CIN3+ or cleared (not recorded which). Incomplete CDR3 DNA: TGCAGTGCTAGGATGCAGGTCAATCAGCCC. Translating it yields CSARMQVNQP. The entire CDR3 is CSARMQVNQPQHF.